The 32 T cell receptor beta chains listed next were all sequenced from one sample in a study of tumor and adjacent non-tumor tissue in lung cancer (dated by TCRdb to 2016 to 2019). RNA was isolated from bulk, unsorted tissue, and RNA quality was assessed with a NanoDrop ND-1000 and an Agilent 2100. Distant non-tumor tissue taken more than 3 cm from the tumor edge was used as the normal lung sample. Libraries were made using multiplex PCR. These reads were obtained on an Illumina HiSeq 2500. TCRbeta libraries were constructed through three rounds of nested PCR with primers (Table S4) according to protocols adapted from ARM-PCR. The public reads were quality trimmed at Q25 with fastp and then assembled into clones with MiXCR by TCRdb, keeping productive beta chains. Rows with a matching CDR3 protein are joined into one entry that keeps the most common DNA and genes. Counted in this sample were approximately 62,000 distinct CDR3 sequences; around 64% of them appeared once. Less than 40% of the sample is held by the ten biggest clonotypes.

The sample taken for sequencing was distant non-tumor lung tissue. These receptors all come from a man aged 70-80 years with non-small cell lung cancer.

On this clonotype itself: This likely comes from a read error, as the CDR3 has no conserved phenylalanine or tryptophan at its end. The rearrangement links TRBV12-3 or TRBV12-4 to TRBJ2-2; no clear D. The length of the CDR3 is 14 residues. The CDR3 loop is CPSSPLILRGELFL. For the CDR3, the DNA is TGTCCCAGCAGTCCCCTGATACTTAGGGGGGAGCTGTTTTTA.

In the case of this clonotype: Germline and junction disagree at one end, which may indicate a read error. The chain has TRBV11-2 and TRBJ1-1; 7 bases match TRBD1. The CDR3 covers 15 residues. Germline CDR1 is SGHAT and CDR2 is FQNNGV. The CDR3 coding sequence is TGTGCCGGCAGCCTTACAGGGGCGGGGAACACTGAAGCCTTCTTT. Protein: CAGSLTGAGNTEAFF. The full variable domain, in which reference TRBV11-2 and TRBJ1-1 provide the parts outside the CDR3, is EAGVAQSPRYKIIEKRQSVAFWCNPISGHATLYWYQQILGQGPKLLIQFQNNGVVDDSQLPKDRFSAERLKGVDSTLKIQPAKLEDSAVYLCAGSLTGAGNTEAFFGQGTRLTVV.

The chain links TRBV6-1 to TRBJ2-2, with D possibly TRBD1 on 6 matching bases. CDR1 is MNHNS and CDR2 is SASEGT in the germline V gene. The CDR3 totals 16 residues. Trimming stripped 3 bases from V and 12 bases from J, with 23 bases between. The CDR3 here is CASSDSQGSVTGKLFF. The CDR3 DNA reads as TGTGCCAGCAGTGATTCACAGGGTTCGGTCACTGGGAAGCTGTTTTTT.

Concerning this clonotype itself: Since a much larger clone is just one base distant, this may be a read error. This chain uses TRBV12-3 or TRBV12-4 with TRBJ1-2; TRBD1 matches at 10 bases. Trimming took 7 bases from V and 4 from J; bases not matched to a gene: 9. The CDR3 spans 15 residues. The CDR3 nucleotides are TGTGCCAGCACCACGGACAGGGGGGTTAGCTATGGCTACACCTTC. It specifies CASTTDRGVSYGYTF.

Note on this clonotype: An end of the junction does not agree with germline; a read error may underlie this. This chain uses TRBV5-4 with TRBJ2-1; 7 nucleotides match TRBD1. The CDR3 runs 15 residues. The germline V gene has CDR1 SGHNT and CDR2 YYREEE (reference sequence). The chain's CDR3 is CASGAQGYMGQQQLF. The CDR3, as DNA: TGTGCCAGCGGCGCACAGGGATATATGGGACAGCAACAGTTATTC.

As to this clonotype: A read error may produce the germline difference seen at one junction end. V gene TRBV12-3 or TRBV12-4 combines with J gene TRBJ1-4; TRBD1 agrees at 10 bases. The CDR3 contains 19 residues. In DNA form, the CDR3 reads TGTGCCAGCAGTTTAGGGGACAGGGGCTTCCCTGCAACTAATGAAAAACAGTTTTTT. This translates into CASSLGDRGFPATNEKQFF.

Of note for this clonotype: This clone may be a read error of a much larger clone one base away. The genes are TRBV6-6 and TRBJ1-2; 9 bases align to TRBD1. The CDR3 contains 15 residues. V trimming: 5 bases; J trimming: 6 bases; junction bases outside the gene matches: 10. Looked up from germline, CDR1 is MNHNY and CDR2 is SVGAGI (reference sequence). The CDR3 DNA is TGTGCCAGCAGTCACACAAGGACAGGGGCAGATGGCTACACCTTC. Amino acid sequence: CASSHTRTGADGYTF.

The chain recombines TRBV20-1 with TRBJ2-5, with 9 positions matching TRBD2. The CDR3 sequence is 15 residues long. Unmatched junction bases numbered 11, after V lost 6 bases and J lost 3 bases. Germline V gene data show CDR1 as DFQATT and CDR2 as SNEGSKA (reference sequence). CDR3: CSAPGAGGREETQYF. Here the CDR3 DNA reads TGCAGTGCCCCGGGGGCTGGCGGGAGGGAAGAGACCCAGTACTTC.

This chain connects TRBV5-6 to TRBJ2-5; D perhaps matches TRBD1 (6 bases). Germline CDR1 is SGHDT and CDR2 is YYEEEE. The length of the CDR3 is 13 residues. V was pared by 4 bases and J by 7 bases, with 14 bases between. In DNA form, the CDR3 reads TGTGCCAGCAGCCTTAGACAGGATGGGACCCAGTACTTC. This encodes CASSLRQDGTQYF.

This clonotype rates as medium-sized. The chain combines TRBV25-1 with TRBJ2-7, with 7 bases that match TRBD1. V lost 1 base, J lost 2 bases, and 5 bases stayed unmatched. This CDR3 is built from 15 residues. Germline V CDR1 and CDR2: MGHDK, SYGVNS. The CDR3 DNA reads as TGTGCCAGCAGTGAATCGGGACAGAAGGCCTACGAGCAGTACTTC. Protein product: CASSESGQKAYEQYF.

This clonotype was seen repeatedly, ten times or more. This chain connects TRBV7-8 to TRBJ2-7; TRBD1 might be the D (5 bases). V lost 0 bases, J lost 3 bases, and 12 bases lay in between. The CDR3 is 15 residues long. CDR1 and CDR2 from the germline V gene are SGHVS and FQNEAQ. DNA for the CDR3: TGTGCCAGCAGCTTAGCGGGGCAGGGTGGCTACGAGCAGTACTTC. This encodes CASSLAGQGGYEQYF. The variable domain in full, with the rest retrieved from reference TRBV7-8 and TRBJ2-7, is GAGVSQSPRYKVAKRGQDVALRCDPISGHVSLFWYQQALGQGPEFLTYFQNEAQLDKSGLPSDRFFAERPEGSVSTLKIQRTQQEDSAVYLCASSLAGQGGYEQYFGPGTRLTVT.

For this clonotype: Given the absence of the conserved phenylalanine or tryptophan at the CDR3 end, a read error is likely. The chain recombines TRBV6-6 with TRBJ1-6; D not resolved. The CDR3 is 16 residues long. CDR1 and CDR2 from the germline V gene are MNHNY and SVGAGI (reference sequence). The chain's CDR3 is CACSYEGSSYNSSLHI. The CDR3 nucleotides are TGTGCCTGCAGTTACGAGGGAAGCTCCTATAATTCATCCCTCCACATT.

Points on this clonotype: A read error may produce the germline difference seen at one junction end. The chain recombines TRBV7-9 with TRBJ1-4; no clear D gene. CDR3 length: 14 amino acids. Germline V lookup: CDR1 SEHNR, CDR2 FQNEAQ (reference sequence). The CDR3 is CVSSLAGTNEKLFF. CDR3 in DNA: TGTGTCAGCAGCTTAGCCGGAACCAATGAAAAACTGTTTTTT.

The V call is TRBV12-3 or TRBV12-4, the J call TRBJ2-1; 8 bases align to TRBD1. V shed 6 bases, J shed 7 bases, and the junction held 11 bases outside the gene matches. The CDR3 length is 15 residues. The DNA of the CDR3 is TGTGCCAGCAGATATACAGGGGGTCGGGGTAATGAGCAGTTCTTC. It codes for CASRYTGGRGNEQFF.

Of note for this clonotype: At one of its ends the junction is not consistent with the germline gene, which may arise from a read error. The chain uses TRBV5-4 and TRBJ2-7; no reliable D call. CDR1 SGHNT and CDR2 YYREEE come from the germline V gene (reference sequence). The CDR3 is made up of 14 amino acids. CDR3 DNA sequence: TGTGCCAGCTGCTTGCCGGAAAAGCTCTACAAGCAGTACTTC. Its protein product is CASCLPEKLYKQYF.

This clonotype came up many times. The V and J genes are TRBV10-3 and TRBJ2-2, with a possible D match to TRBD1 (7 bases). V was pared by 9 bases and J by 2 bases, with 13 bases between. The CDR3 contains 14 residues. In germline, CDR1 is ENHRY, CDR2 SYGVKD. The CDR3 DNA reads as TGTGCCATTAGGAGGGACAGTAACACCGGGGAGCTGTTTTTT. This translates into CAIRRDSNTGELFF.

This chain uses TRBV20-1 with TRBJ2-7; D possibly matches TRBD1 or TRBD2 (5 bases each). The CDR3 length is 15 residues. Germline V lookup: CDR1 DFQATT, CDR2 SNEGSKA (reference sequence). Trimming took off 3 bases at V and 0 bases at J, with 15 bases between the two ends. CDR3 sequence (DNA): TGCAGTGCTAGTGATGGTGGGGGAATCTCCTACGAGCAGTACTTC. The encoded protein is CSASDGGGISYEQYF.

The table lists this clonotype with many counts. CDR3 loop: CASSDQSDTQYF. Written as DNA, the CDR3 is TGTGCCAGCAGCGACCAATCGGATACGCAGTATTTT. The V gene is TRBV5-6, the J gene TRBJ2-3; the D is unclear. The CDR3 totals 12 residues. With 4 bases removed from V and 6 bases from J, the gap between germline ends came to 9 bases. Germline V gives CDR1 SGHDT, CDR2 YYEEEE.

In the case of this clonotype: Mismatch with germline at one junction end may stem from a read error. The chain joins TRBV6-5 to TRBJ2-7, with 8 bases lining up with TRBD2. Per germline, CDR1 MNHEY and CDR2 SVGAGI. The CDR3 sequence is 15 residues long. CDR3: CTSSYSSDSGGKQYF. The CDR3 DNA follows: TGTACCAGCAGTTACTCCTCGGACAGCGGGGGTAAGCAGTACTTC.

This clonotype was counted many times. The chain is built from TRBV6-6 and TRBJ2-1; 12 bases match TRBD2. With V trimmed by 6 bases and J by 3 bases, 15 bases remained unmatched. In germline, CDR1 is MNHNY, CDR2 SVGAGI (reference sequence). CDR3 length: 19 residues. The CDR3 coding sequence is TGTGCCAGCAGACTCCCGACTAGCGGGAGTACAGGGTTCTACAATGAGCAGTTCTTC. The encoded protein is CASRLPTSGSTGFYNEQFF.

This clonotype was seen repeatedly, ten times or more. The CDR3: CASSQTGTDKGTQYF. In DNA, the CDR3 is TGCGCCAGCAGCCAAACCGGGACGGACAAGGGTACGCAGTATTTT. V gene TRBV4-1 combines with J gene TRBJ2-3; D is perhaps TRBD1 or TRBD2 (5 bases each). The CDR3 runs to 15 residues. Deletions cut 2 bases from V and 8 bases from J, with 17 bases between. Germline assignment: CDR1 MGHRA and CDR2 YSYEKL.

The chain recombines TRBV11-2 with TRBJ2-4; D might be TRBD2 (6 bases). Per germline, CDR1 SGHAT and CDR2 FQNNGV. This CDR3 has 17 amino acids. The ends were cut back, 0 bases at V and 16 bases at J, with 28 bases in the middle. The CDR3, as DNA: TGTGCCAGCAGCTTAGATGGCAGTTTACTAGCCAAAAACAATCAATACTTC. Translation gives CASSLDGSLLAKNNQYF.

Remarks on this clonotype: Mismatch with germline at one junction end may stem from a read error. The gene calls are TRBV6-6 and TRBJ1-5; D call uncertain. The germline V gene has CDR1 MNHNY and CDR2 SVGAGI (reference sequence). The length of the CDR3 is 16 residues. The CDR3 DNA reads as TGTGCCAGCAGTATCGACCGCGGCGGGAGCTATCAGCCCAAGCATTTT. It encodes CASSIDRGGSYQPKHF.

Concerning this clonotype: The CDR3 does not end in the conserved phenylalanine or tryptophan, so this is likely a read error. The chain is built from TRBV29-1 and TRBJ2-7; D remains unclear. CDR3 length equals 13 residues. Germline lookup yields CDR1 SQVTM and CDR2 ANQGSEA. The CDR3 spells CSVVKDQRYEQYL. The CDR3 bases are TGCAGTGTTGTAAAGGACCAGAGGTACGAGCAGTACCTC.

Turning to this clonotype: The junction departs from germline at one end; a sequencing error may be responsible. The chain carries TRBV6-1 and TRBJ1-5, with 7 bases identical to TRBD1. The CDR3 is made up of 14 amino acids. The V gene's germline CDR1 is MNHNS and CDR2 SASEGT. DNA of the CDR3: TGTGTCAGCAGTGAGGGACAGAACAATCAGCCCCAGCATTTT. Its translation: CVSSEGQNNQPQHF.

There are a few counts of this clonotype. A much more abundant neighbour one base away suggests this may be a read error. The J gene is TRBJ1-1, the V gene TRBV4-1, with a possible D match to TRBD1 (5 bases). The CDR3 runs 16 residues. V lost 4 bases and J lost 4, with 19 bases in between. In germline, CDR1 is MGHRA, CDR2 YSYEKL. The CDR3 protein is CASSRGIPGWATEAFF. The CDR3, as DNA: TGCGCCAGCAGCCGAGGAATTCCAGGGTGGGCCACTGAAGCTTTCTTT.

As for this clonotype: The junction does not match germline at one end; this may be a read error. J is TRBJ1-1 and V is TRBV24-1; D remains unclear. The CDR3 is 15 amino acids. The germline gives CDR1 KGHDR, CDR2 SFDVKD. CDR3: CTTSDFERGSTEAFF. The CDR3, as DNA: TGTACCACCAGTGATTTTGAGCGAGGGAGCACTGAAGCTTTCTTT.

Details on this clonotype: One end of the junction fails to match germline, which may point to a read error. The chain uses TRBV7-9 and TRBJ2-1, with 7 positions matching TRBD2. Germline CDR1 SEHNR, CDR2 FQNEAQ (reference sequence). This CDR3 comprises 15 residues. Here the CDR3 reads CTSAPSGPSYNEQFF. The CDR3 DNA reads TGTACCAGTGCCCCTAGCGGACCCTCCTACAATGAACAGTTCTTC. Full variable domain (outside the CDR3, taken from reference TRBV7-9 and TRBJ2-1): DTGVSQNPRHKITKRGQNVTFRCDPISEHNRLYWYRQTLGQGPEFLTYFQNEAQLEKSRLLSDRFSAERPKGSFSTLEIQRTEQGDSAMYLCTSAPSGPSYNEQFFGPGTRLTVL.

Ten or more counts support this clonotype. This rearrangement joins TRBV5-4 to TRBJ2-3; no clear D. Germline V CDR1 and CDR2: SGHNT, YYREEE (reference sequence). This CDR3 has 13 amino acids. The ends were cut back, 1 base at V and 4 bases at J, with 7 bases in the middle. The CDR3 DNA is TGTGCCAGCAGCTTGAGGACCGCAGATACGCAGTATTTT. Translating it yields CASSLRTADTQYF.

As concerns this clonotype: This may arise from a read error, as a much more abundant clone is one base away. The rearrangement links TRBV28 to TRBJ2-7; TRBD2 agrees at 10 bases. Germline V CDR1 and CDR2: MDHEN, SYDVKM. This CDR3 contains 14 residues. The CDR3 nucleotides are TGTGCCAGCAGAACTAGCGGGGAGGCCTACGGGCAGTACTTC. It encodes CASRTSGEAYGQYF.

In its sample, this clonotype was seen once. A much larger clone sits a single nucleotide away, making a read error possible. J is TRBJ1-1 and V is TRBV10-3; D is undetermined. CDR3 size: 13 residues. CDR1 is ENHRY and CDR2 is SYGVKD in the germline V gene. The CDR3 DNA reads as TGTGCCATCGCCGAAGGTGGCAACATTGAAGCTTTCTTT. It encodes CAIAEGGNIEAFF.

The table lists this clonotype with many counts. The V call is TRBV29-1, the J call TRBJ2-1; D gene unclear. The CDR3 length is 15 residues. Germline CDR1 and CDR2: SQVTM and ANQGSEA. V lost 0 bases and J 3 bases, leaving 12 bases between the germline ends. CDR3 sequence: CSVEDRRRSYNEQFF. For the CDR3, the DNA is TGCAGCGTTGAAGATCGGCGGCGAAGCTACAATGAGCAGTTCTTC.